The clone carrying this T cell receptor beta chain has only one observation. Its antigen is unknown. Produced via immunoSEQ multiplex PCR; TCRdb's table is partial and in-frame only. The data show 100,000 to 150,000 clones, about nine tenths seen once. The sample originates from a study of T cell responses to AZD1222 COVID-19 vaccine. CDR1 SGHDT and CDR2 YYEEEE come from the germline V gene. With 1 base removed from V and 4 bases from J, the gap between germline ends came to 11 bases. This CDR3 spans 14 amino acids. Study-level findings and limits: Mostly white British, mostly female donors; authors suggested clonal diversity may be underestimated. Within unmutated variant regions lay the reported targets of nearly half of spike-specific TCRs. Seropositive status at baseline applied to only five or six AZD1222 recipients. Rises in breadth and depth of Spike-specific TCRs came after two AZD1222 doses.

This TCR derives from an adult in good health. The sequenced sample was peripheral blood, obtained on day 0 of AZD1222 vaccination. This chain joins TRBV5-6 and TRBJ1-1; no clear D gene. The CDR3 nucleotides are TGTGCCAGCAGCTTGCCTTCGGCCGGCACTGAAGCTTTCTTT. It encodes CASSLPSAGTEAFF.